This TCR beta chain originates from a study of CD8+CD57+ T cells in acquired aplastic anemia. Study-level background: Sorted CD4+ and CD8+ cells gave an average of about 3 ug of DNA. Healthy donors had, on average, around 10 million reads for their CD4+ cells. Study-wide results and caveats: Levels of CD8+ Simpson's diversity were not significantly distinct in patients versus controls. It was found that roughly 31 CD8+ CDR3 sequences were shared between patients and controls.

TCR beta VDJ combinations and CDR3 sequences were profiled from genomic DNA. A single record per CDR3 protein comes from TCRdb applying MiXCR to the reads. The data show hundreds of thousands of distinct CDR3 sequences, roughly 68% seen once. Comment on this clonotype: Its specificity is unknown.

This CDR3 region has 12 residues. CDR1 SEHNR and CDR2 FQNEAQ come from the germline V gene (reference sequence). V lost 1 base, J lost 8 bases, and 7 bases lay in between. Sequenced input: sorted CD4+, CD8+, or CD8+CD57+ T cells (not recorded which) from PBMCs. The J gene is TRBJ2-3, the V gene TRBV7-9; a weak D match, TRBD2 (6 bases). The clonotype was recovered from a human donor in good health, serving as a control. The CDR3 region has the DNA TGTGCCAGCAGCTTAGTCGGGGGTACGCAGTATTTT. Its translation: CASSLVGGTQYF.